This T cell receptor beta chain was captured by sequencing in a study of blood T cell repertoires in COVID-19. Across the study: Sites in the United States, Italy and Spain provided acute and convalescent COVID-19 samples.

Germline V gives CDR1 SGHTA, CDR2 FQGTGA. Trimming removed 3 bases at V and 3 bases at J, with 13 bases between. The CDR3 runs 15 residues. Authors' methods: Amplification from reference gene primers served as the basis for estimated nucleated cell counts. Profiled with immunoSEQ multiplex PCR; TCRdb holds only in-frame clones, not every one. For V, J and clone size, that table is used; D and trimming come from the DNA. This table has 200,000 to 250,000 clones, around 84% appearing once. The sequence came from a man aged 25 to 45 with active or convalescent COVID-19. The rearrangement uses TRBV7-3 and TRBJ2-3; possibly TRBD1 for D (6 bases). Sequenced material: peripheral blood. The CDR3 DNA follows: TGTGCCAGCAGCTTCCGGCTTACAGGGACAGATACGCAGTATTTT. Encoded protein: CASSFRLTGTDTQYF.